The 19 T cell receptor beta chains reported below all come from one sample, sequenced in a study of T cells in Graves' hyperthyroidism and ophthalmopathy. Amplification targeted TCR beta CDR3 regions from RNA transcripts. The HTBI primer set served for first-round RT-PCR of the TCR CDR3. TCRdb re-called the multiplex PCR reads through MiXCR, storing one row per CDR3 protein. This table holds about 95,000 distinct CDR3 sequences, roughly 40% found once. Material for sequencing was peripheral blood or thyroid tissue (not recorded which). The source of these receptors is a woman younger than 45 with Graves' hyperthyroidism.

This clonotype came up many times. The chain uses TRBV7-2 and TRBJ2-2; no firm D call. The germline CDR1 and CDR2 sequences are SGHTA and FQGNSA. V lost 3 bases and J lost 4, with 6 bases in between. CDR3 size: 13 residues. CDR3 amino acids: CASSFGLTGELFF. As DNA, the CDR3 is TGTGCCAGCAGCTTTGGCCTCACCGGGGAGCTGTTTTTT.

This rearrangement joins TRBV10-3 to TRBJ1-4; TRBD1 matches at 7 bases. The V gene's germline CDR1 is ENHRY and CDR2 SYGVKD. CDR3 length: 13 residues. The DNA for the CDR3 is TGTGCGACGGGACAGACGTCTAATGAAAAACTGTTTTTT. Translation gives CATGQTSNEKLFF.

This clonotype showed up many times. The chain joins TRBV7-8 to TRBJ1-2, with a possible D match to TRBD1 (6 bases). From germline, CDR1 is SGHVS and CDR2 FQNEAQ. CDR3 length: 17 residues. The germline V and J ends were trimmed by 3 bases and 5 bases, with 22 bases remaining between them. CDR3: CASSLGIRDTIIYGYTF. In DNA, the CDR3 is TGTGCCAGCAGCTTGGGTATTCGGGACACAATTATTTATGGCTACACCTTC.

In this sample, this clonotype turned up many times. The rearrangement joins TRBV10-3 to TRBJ2-7; 10 bases line up with TRBD2. J was trimmed by 9 bases and V by 4 bases; bases with no gene match: 6. The length of the CDR3 is 13 residues. Germline values: CDR1 ENHRY, CDR2 SYGVKD. The CDR3 is CAISGGTSETQYF. CDR3 in DNA: TGTGCCATCAGTGGGGGGACTAGCGAAACGCAGTACTTC.

The chain combines TRBV5-6 with TRBJ2-7, with 9 bases fitting TRBD2. V lost 3 bases and J lost 0; bases outside the gene matches: 4. CDR1 SGHDT and CDR2 YYEEEE come from the germline V gene. The CDR3 consists of 15 residues. The CDR3 DNA reads TGTGCCAGCAGCTCAAGTAGCGGGAGCTCCTACGAGCAGTACTTC. Its translation is CASSSSSGSSYEQYF.

This clonotype has a count of ten or more. The rearrangement joins TRBV6-6 to TRBJ1-2; weak D call: TRBD1 (5 bases). The V end lost 0 bases, the J end lost 3 bases, and 11 bases lay between the germline ends. This CDR3 comprises 15 residues. Per the germline V gene, CDR1 is MNHNY and CDR2 is SVGAGI (reference sequence). In nucleotides, the CDR3 is TGTGCCAGCAGTTACTCCTCCAGGGAAGACTATGGCTACACCTTC. As protein: CASSYSSREDYGYTF.

To note about this clonotype: A read error is possible here, since a much larger clone lies one base away. The rearrangement links TRBV4-1 to TRBJ2-2; possible D gene TRBD2, 5 bases. The CDR3 is 13 amino acids. CDR1 MGHRA and CDR2 YSYEKL come from the germline V gene. In DNA form, the CDR3 reads TGCGCCAGCAGTAAAAGGTGGACCGGGGAGCCGTTTTTT. Amino acid sequence: CASSKRWTGEPFF.

This clonotype was counted at least ten times. This chain connects TRBV6-6 to TRBJ1-1, with 7 bases that match TRBD1. CDR1 is MNHNY, CDR2 SVGAGI, per germline (reference sequence). The length of the CDR3 is 13 residues. V was clipped by 7 bases and J by 1 base; unmatched bases: 3. The CDR3 is CASNRGPNTEAFF. DNA of the CDR3: TGTGCCAGCAACAGGGGCCCGAACACTGAAGCTTTCTTT.

This clonotype was recorded many times. The rearrangement joins TRBV28 to TRBJ2-5, with a tentative D call TRBD2 (5 bases). Per the germline V gene, CDR1 is MDHEN and CDR2 is SYDVKM. Trimming cost V 4 bases and J 2 bases, with 14 bases left between them. This CDR3 has 15 amino acids. CDR3 bases: TGTGCCAGCAGTTCCCGGAATAGCGTACAAGAGACCCAGTACTTC. Protein: CASSSRNSVQETQYF.

This clonotype was picked up many times. The genes are TRBV20-1 and TRBJ1-6; D ambiguous. This CDR3 is 12 amino acids long. Trimming removed 6 bases at V and 9 bases at J, with 12 bases between. Germline V gene data show CDR1 as DFQATT and CDR2 as SNEGSKA (reference sequence). The CDR3 spells CSARVLSSPLHF. The CDR3 region has the DNA TGCAGTGCGAGGGTTCTAAGTTCACCCCTCCACTTT.

This clonotype was seen ten or more times. The chain joins TRBV7-8 to TRBJ2-7, with a tentative D call TRBD1 (5 bases). Trimming removed 0 bases at V and 5 bases at J, with 14 bases between. The germline gives CDR1 SGHVS, CDR2 FQNEAQ. The CDR3 is 15 amino acids. The CDR3 here is CASSLATGFWDEQYF. The CDR3 DNA reads as TGTGCCAGCAGCTTAGCAACAGGTTTTTGGGACGAGCAGTACTTC.

This chain uses TRBV5-1 with TRBJ2-2; 11 bases agree with TRBD2. The CDR3 covers 17 residues. The germline CDR1 and CDR2 sequences are SGHRS and YFSETQ. V lost 0 bases and J lost 5; bases outside the gene matches: 6. The CDR3 nucleotides read TGCGCCAGCAGCTTGGTTACTAGCGGGAGTCGAACCGGGGAGCTGTTTTTT. This sequence encodes CASSLVTSGSRTGELFF.

This clonotype was seen many times. V usage is TRBV12-3 or TRBV12-4 and J usage is TRBJ2-7, with D unclear. Trimming pared 5 bases from V and 6 bases from J, leaving 17 bases between. This CDR3 is 14 amino acids long. The CDR3 loop is CASSPSLVSSEQYF. The CDR3 DNA reads TGTGCCAGCAGTCCCTCCCTGGTCTCTTCCGAGCAGTACTTC.

This clonotype was seen ten or more times. This sequence joins TRBV20-1 and TRBJ2-5; tentative D call: TRBD2 (5 bases). Germline CDR1 DFQATT, CDR2 SNEGSKA (reference sequence). The CDR3 runs to 15 residues. The V gene lost 6 bases and the J gene lost 2 bases, with 19 bases spanning the gap. The CDR3 DNA sequence: TGCAGTGCCGTCCGCGGAGGAGGATTTCAAGAGACCCAGTACTTC. Translated, it gives CSAVRGGGFQETQYF.

As concerns this clonotype: It may be a read error: a sequence one base away is much more abundant. This is likely a read error, given that the CDR3 carries no conserved phenylalanine or tryptophan at its end. The V gene is TRBV6-5, the J gene TRBJ2-3, with 7 bases that match TRBD1. Germline CDR1 is MNHEY and CDR2 is SVGAGI. Losses at the gene ends were 5 bases for V and 2 bases for J; bases not matched to a gene: 4. This CDR3 has 14 amino acids. CDR3 DNA sequence: TGTGCCAGCAGTCATGGGACAGACACAGATACGCAGTATCTT. This translates into CASSHGTDTDTQYL.

About this clonotype: Germline and junction disagree at one end, which may indicate a read error. V gene TRBV5-1 combines with J gene TRBJ1-3, with a tentative D call TRBD1 (6 bases). Germline assignment: CDR1 SGHRS and CDR2 YFSETQ. There are 19 residues in the CDR3. In nucleotides, the CDR3 is TGCGCTAGCAGGGCCTCCGGAGACAGGAGTCGGTCGGGAGGAAGCACCATATATTTT. Translated, it gives CASRASGDRSRSGGSTIYF. Variable domain in full (rest from reference TRBV5-1 and TRBJ1-3): KAGVTQTPRYLIKTRGQQVTLSCSPISGHRSVSWYQQTPGQGLQFLFEYFSETQRNKGNFPGRFSGRQFSNSRSEMNVSTLELGDSALYLCASRASGDRSRSGGSTIYFGEGSWLTVV.

This chain links TRBV7-3 with TRBJ1-2, with D unresolved. This CDR3 has 12 residues. V lost 8 bases and J lost 2, with 9 bases in between. The V gene's germline CDR1 is SGHTA and CDR2 FQGTGA. As DNA, the CDR3 is TGTGCCAGCGCCCGATCCAACTATGGCTACACCTTC. Protein sequence: CASARSNYGYTF.

Ten or more counts support this clonotype. V and J are TRBV6-5 and TRBJ1-6; tentatively, D is TRBD1 (5 bases). Germline V CDR1 and CDR2: MNHEY, SVGAGI. This CDR3 is built from 13 residues. Trimming took off 11 bases at V and 10 bases at J, with 18 bases between the two ends. The CDR3 region has the DNA TGTGCCGGGTTGGGCGGGTGGGACTCACCCCTCCACTTT. Its protein product is CAGLGGWDSPLHF.

This clonotype occurred once. A much larger clone sits a single nucleotide away, making a read error possible. The chain employs TRBV20-1 and TRBJ2-3; D possibly corresponds to TRBD2 (5 bases). This CDR3 has 13 amino acids. CDR1 is DFQATT, CDR2 SNEGSKA, per germline (reference sequence). V gave up 3 bases and J gave up 1 base, with 8 bases separating them. In DNA form, the CDR3 reads TGCAGTGCTAGGTTCGGGGGCACAGATACGCAGTATTTT. Protein sequence: CSARFGGTDTQYF.